This TCR beta chain was profiled in a study of cytomegalovirus exposure and HLA in healthy donors (dated by TCRdb to about 2017). General notes on the study: An earlier analysis of several hundred of the donors reported more than 250 Gb of sequence data and around 120 million unique TCR beta sequences from roughly 180 million T cells. An early release covering just under 650 HLA-typed donors comprised roughly 300 gigabases of sequencing data and approximately 80 million unique TCR sequences. Among the roughly 400 genotyped donors, around 79% belonged to the genetic ancestry cluster associated with self-reported Caucasian donors. The study was designed to test whether signatures of past pathogen exposure could be identified by cataloging public T cell receptors. The study profiled the T cell repertoires of hundreds of subjects by immunosequencing and related them to cytomegalovirus serostatus. Besides the first cohort of 550 to 750 subjects, a separate validation cohort made up of 95 to 150 different subjects was used. To predict cytomegalovirus infection status, the study combined high-throughput TCR immunosequencing, statistical association of individual TCRs with disease status, and machine learning. In a later analysis, previously published TCR beta repertoires from fewer than 750 donors were re-analyzed and high-resolution HLA genotyping was added so that TCR occurrence patterns could be studied. Rather than using new phenotypic data, the later analysis identified candidate immune exposures from TCR beta sequences and from how often those sequences occurred across donors. To decide whether each TCR beta V gene segment behaved as functional or pseudogenic, an earlier analysis of over 500 of the donors relied on high-throughput TCR beta sequencing. Donor age, sex, ethnicity and CMV serostatus were collected together with the repertoire data. A later genetic analysis took genome-wide SNP genotypes for about 55% of the 666 donors and used that subset as a discovery cohort. All discovery cohort repertoires had been generated on a single sequencing platform. Both class I and class II loci were covered by HLA typing, at four-digit resolution. Typing coverage varied by locus: roughly 629-630 donors for A, B, C, DRB1 and DQB1; under 550 for DQA1; around 570 for DPA1; roughly 470 for DPB1. About five DR-DQ haplotypes were handled as single units for association and clustering because linkage in the cohort was strong. Across roughly 420 genotyped donors of the cohort, an average of approximately 240,000 unique TCR beta nucleotide sequences per donor were sequenced, and roughly a sixth of those sequences were non-productive. Summary of the overall study and its limitations: In a later analysis, 16,951 TCR beta sequences were associated with specific HLA alleles at a false discovery rate of 0.05. This cohort had only TCR beta chains sequenced, and the lack of alpha or paired-chain data limited which features could be detected. In a later genetic analysis, fewer N-insertions in productive TCRs were reported among donors in an Asian-associated ancestry cluster than the roughly 700-donor mean. Broadly in line with IMGT annotations, most TCR beta V segments showed up in productive rearrangements about 87% or about 30% of the time in an earlier analysis of several hundred of the donors. A later analysis reported that several top co-occurrence clusters appeared linked to parvovirus B19, influenza, CMV and Epstein-Barr virus. Correlated functional status among segregating V segments might reflect linkage disequilibrium, but an unknown experimental factor could not be ruled out. According to a later analysis, TCR association rates differed among HLA loci, with DRB1 alleles showing the most associated TCRs and HLA-C alleles showing the fewest. According to a later analysis, most CMV-associated TCR beta chains appeared to be HLA-restricted, and the HLA associations seemed to be driven largely by CMV exposure. In both the original and validation cohorts, the classifier was reported to diagnose cytomegalovirus status with high specificity and sensitivity. According to the authors, the approach could potentially be generalized to other disease states and immunological phenotypes. Because counts were too low, about 15 rarely observed V segments, including chromosome 9 orphons, were left out of the earlier analysis of some 600 of the donors. A further reported finding was that TCR beta sequences accurately predicted the HLA-A and HLA-B alleles for most subjects in the first cohort. Because some donors lacked HLA typing at each locus, the association tests relied only on the typed subset. In a later genetic analysis, a missense DCLRE1C variant was associated with V-gene and J-gene trimming of TCR beta chains, and the association was replicated in an independent cohort. Most TCR sequences were seen in very few donors, while some public TCRs were found in many individuals. The sequencing pipeline was judged likely to have produced a cluster of highly shared sequence variants as a technical artifact. A later analysis found that HLA-associated TCR beta chains were more clonally expanded and had lower generation probabilities than equally common non-associated chains. For the cohort, immune exposure information was limited to CMV serostatus. A few of the identified cytomegalovirus-associated TCR beta chains were confirmed in vitro to be specific for cytomegalovirus antigens. A total of around 150 TCR beta chains were listed by the study as associated with cytomegalovirus. Assigning TCR associations to individual alleles was difficult when HLA alleles, especially DR and DQ, strongly co-occurred. Sequencing depth was assumed to be roughly uniform across donors in the presence/absence analyses, though that assumption may not hold.

Libraries came from the immunoSEQ multiplex PCR assay. For the multiplex PCR, a mixture combining 60 forward primers for TCR Vbeta segments and 13 reverse primers for TCR Jbeta segments was used. The CDR3 region of rearranged TCR beta genes was amplified from genomic DNA with a multiplex PCR assay. The amplified TCR beta libraries were sequenced on the Illumina HiSeq System as 87-base-pair reads. Per the source publication's procedure: Across the 600 to 700 repertoires, a later analysis counted approximately 83 million unique TCR beta chains, around 11 million of which were shared by at least two donors. Raw reads were error-corrected and collapsed into unique sequences by a nearest-neighbor algorithm in which closely related sequences were merged to remove PCR and sequencing errors. CDR3 sequences were aligned to IMGT reference sequences to assign V, D and J gene segments. Each retained sequence needed at least a six-nucleotide match to both a V gene segment and a J gene segment. A rearrangement counted as productive if the CDR3 had no stop codons and remained in frame with V and J, and every other rearrangement counted as non-productive. CDR3 was defined according to IMGT convention as the region running from the second conserved V-encoded cysteine to the conserved J-encoded phenylalanine. The earlier analysis of 500 to 750 of the donors excluded any sequence lacking an unambiguous match to a single V gene segment. In an earlier analysis of about 590 of the donors, a V segment was called functional when productive rearrangements were above 56.7%, and segregating when the standard deviation between donors exceeded 5%. A statistical classification framework was built to diagnose cytomegalovirus status from the catalog of TCR beta chain sequences. A later analysis assigned V and J genes by comparing TCR nucleotide sequences with IMGT/GENE-DB human TR gene sequences. A later analysis assigned CDR3 sequences and most-parsimonious VDJ recombination scenarios with the TCRdist pipeline. In a later analysis, each TCR beta chain was defined by its CDR3 amino acid sequence together with its V-gene family, and reads without a unique V-gene family were excluded. As a way to deal with suspected cross-contamination and a sequencing artifact, a later analysis dropped 640 or so nucleotide sequences that were highly shared and had low generation probability. For each public chain, a later analysis derived a clonal expansion index from normalized ranks of inferred template counts within each repertoire. In a later analysis, generation probabilities were computed using a VDJ recombination model fitted to out-of-frame rearrangements, and the results were checked against IGoR. In a later analysis, hypergeometric tests were used to score TCR-TCR, TCR-HLA and TCR-CMV co-occurrence, with a repertoire-size bias correction applied to TCR pairs. To estimate false discovery rates, a later analysis permuted the HLA or CMV assignments 20 times. In a later analysis, co-occurring TCRs were grouped with DBSCAN, and TCRdist sequence similarity was added when clustering was performed within HLA-allele-positive subsets. Repertoires with fewer than 30,000 or more than 120,000 public chains were left out of co-occurrence clustering, as were five repertoires with anomalous nucleotide sharing. In TCRdb, the immuneACCESS table is reduced to in-frame sequences with V and J assigned. These tables do not hold every clone; where another copy was compared, an unresolved V gene accounts for under half, and the others remain unexplained. That table furnishes V, J and clone size, whereas the DNA furnished D and trimming. This sample holds 170,000 or so clones; over 75% were observed only once. The ten biggest clones cover roughly 0.5% of the sample.

Note on this clone: Its antigen has not been determined. No base qualities exist here, and no much larger clone lies one base off it.

The cohort consisted of 600 to 750 healthy bone marrow donors. Cohort members were all nominally healthy when sampled, although unrecorded immune exposures were likely present. The donor tested CMV seronegative, placing the donor among the 352 seronegative members of the cohort. Every donor gave a peripheral blood sample, and the peripheral blood mononuclear cells from that sample were used for TCR beta sequencing. Genomic DNA was extracted from the blood cell samples with the Qiagen DNeasy Blood Extraction Kit. Sequenced: PBMCs. The sequence was collected from a woman aged 45-65 years in good health and CMV-seronegative.

The CDR3 region reads CASKGTGGQGEQYF. The base sequence is TGTGCCAGTAAGGGTACCGGTGGACAGGGCGAGCAGTACTTC. The chain employs TRBV19 and TRBJ2-7; 8 bases in the junction line up with TRBD1. Germline trimming: 7 bases from V, 6 bases from J; junction bases outside gene matches: 11. Reading the germline V gene (reference sequence) gives CDR1 LNHDA and CDR2 SQIVND. The CDR3, cysteine through phenylalanine, is 14 amino acids long. The CDR3 DNA has 42 bases and is translated from base 1.